The 22 T cell receptor beta chains below come from one sample, sequenced in a study of T cell responses to AZD1222 COVID-19 vaccine. Assay: immunoSEQ multiplex PCR; the TCRdb copy retains only in-frame clones and omits some. The data show about 150,000 clones, 85% to 90% seen once. Material: peripheral blood, obtained on day 0 of AZD1222 vaccination. The receptors originated from an adult in good health.

This chain's CDR3 is CASNIRDRGHGYTF. The CDR3 DNA reads as TGTGCCAGCAACATCCGGGACAGGGGCCATGGCTACACCTTC. The chain is built from TRBV6-5 and TRBJ1-2; 10 bases match TRBD1. V dropped 7 bases and J dropped 6; count of bases not matched to a gene: 8. CDR3 size: 14 residues. Germline V lookup: CDR1 MNHEY, CDR2 SVGAGI.

A single count supports this clone. The chain uses TRBV9 and TRBJ2-7; TRBD1 matches 7 bases. Germline CDR1 SGDLS, CDR2 YYNGEE. CDR3 length: 15 residues. Losses at the gene ends were 0 bases for V and 2 bases for J; bases not matched to a gene: 5. DNA for the CDR3: TGTGCCAGCAGCGTAGGTAGAGGGACAGCCTACGAGCAGTACTTC. Translation gives CASSVGRGTAYEQYF.

The rearrangement uses TRBV3-1 (or the pseudogene TRBV3-2) and TRBJ1-2; D is uncertain. Trimming cost V 2 bases and J 2 bases, with 6 bases left between them. CDR3 length equals 13 residues. Germline-derived CDR1 and CDR2 are LGHDT and YNNKEL (reference sequence). CDR3 DNA sequence: TGTGCCAGCAGCCAAACGGGGAACTATGGCTACACCTTC. The encoded protein is CASSQTGNYGYTF.

This CDR3 reads CAISESRQRQPQHF. In nucleotides, the CDR3 is TGTGCCATCAGTGAGAGTAGGCAGAGGCAGCCCCAGCATTTT. J is TRBJ1-5 and V is TRBV10-3; D unresolved. CDR3 size: 14 residues. Trimming cost V 2 bases and J 7 bases, with 12 bases left between them. The V gene's germline CDR1 is ENHRY and CDR2 SYGVKD.

The chain joins TRBV4-1 to TRBJ2-7; unclear D gene. The CDR3 length is 14 residues. Trimming removed 4 bases at V and 1 base at J, with 11 bases between. Germline values: CDR1 MGHRA, CDR2 YSYEKL. The CDR3 is CASSPRGSSYEQYF. In nucleotides, the CDR3 is TGCGCCAGCAGCCCTCGCGGCTCTTCCTACGAGCAGTACTTC.

The chain links TRBV4-2 to TRBJ1-4; 8 bases line up with TRBD1. CDR1 is LGHNA, CDR2 YNFKEQ, per germline. This CDR3 is built from 15 residues. V lost 6 bases to trimming and J lost 6 bases; unmatched junction nucleotides: 9. The CDR3 region is CASSQTGTGDEKLFF. The CDR3 coding sequence is TGTGCCAGCAGTCAGACCGGGACAGGAGATGAAAAACTGTTTTTT.

This chain links TRBV6-6 with TRBJ1-1, with a weak D call TRBD1 (5 bases). The CDR3 loop spans 16 amino acids. Germline V gene lookup returns CDR1 MNHNY and CDR2 SVGAGI (reference sequence). Trimming cost V 1 base and J 1 base, with 13 bases left between them. CDR3 sequence (DNA): TGTGCCAGCAGTTACTACCTAAGGGGCGGGAACACTGAAGCTTTCTTT. Protein sequence: CASSYYLRGGNTEAFF.

A few counts support this clone. The chain couples TRBV6-1 to TRBJ2-2; 11 bases fit TRBD2. Looked up from germline, CDR1 is MNHNS and CDR2 is SASEGT. V gave up 3 bases and J gave up 7 bases; unmatched junction bases: 13. CDR3 length equals 18 residues. The CDR3 nucleotides read TGTGCCAGCAGTGACTGGCTAGCGGGAGGCCCCGCCGTCGGGGAGCTGTTTTTT. It codes for CASSDWLAGGPAVGELFF.

V gene TRBV20-1 combines with J gene TRBJ2-7; D gene unclear. The CDR3 is made up of 11 amino acids. Germline V lookup: CDR1 DFQATT, CDR2 SNEGSKA (reference sequence). Trimming removed 3 bases at V and 6 bases at J, with 9 bases between. CDR3: CSARSGREQYF. Here the CDR3 DNA reads TGCAGTGCTAGGTCCGGGCGCGAGCAGTACTTC.

The chain combines TRBV3-1 (or the pseudogene TRBV3-2) with TRBJ1-6; 8 nucleotides match TRBD1. Germline CDR1 and CDR2: LGHDT and YNNKEL (reference sequence). J was trimmed by 7 bases and V by 3 bases; bases with no gene match: 2. CDR3 size: 14 residues. CDR3 loop: CASSHRDRNSPLHF. The CDR3 nucleotides are TGTGCCAGCAGCCACCGGGACAGGAATTCACCCCTCCACTTT.

The chain couples TRBV19 to TRBJ1-5, with 10 bases fitting TRBD1. With 8 bases clipped from V and 5 bases from J, the junction kept 6 bases outside the gene matches. Looked up from germline, CDR1 is LNHDA and CDR2 is SQIVND (reference sequence). CDR3 length: 14 residues. The CDR3 spells CASSPGTGDQPQHF. CDR3 sequence (DNA): TGTGCCAGTTCTCCCGGGACAGGGGATCAGCCCCAGCATTTT.

This chain connects TRBV6-5 to TRBJ1-4, with 9 bases that match TRBD1. In germline, CDR1 is MNHEY, CDR2 SVGAGI. V shed 6 bases and J 7 bases; nucleotides not matched to a gene: 3. The CDR3 covers 13 residues. CDR3 bases: TGTGCCAGCAGGACAGGGGGGGGTGAAAAACTGTTTTTT. This codes for CASRTGGGEKLFF.

V is TRBV5-4 and J is TRBJ1-6; D gene ambiguous. The germline V and J ends were trimmed by 2 bases and 8 bases, with 14 bases remaining between them. Germline V gives CDR1 SGHNT, CDR2 YYREEE (reference sequence). This CDR3 spans 15 amino acids. CDR3 nucleotides: TGTGCCAGCAGCTTAGGCAGAAGGTCGGATTCACCCCTCCACTTT. Encoded protein: CASSLGRRSDSPLHF. The full variable domain, rest sourced from reference TRBV5-4 and TRBJ1-6, is ETGVTQSPTHLIKTRGQQVTLRCSSQSGHNTVSWYQQALGQGPQFIFQYYREEENGRGNFPPRFSGLQFPNYSSELNVNALELDDSALYLCASSLGRRSDSPLHFGNGTRLTVT.

The chain is built from TRBV7-9 and TRBJ1-1; weak D call: TRBD1 (5 bases). Germline CDR1 SEHNR, CDR2 FQNEAQ (reference sequence). The CDR3 is 12 residues long. V was clipped by 4 bases and J by 7 bases, with 10 bases between them. The CDR3 sequence is CASSSGRIEAFF. CDR3 nucleotides: TGTGCCAGCAGCTCGGGACGCATTGAAGCTTTCTTT.

The chain employs TRBV15 and TRBJ1-4; 7 positions match TRBD1. V lost 1 base to trimming and J lost 3 bases; unmatched junction nucleotides: 2. In germline, CDR1 is LNHNV, CDR2 YYDKDF (reference sequence). The length of the CDR3 is 15 residues. CDR3 residues: CATSRATGSNEKLFF. CDR3 bases: TGTGCCACCAGCAGAGCGACAGGGTCTAATGAAAAACTGTTTTTT.

The rearrangement links TRBV25-1 to TRBJ2-7, with D perhaps matching TRBD1 (6 bases). Trimming took off 6 bases at V and 4 bases at J, with 16 bases between the two ends. Germline CDR1 reads MGHDK; CDR2 reads SYGVNS. The CDR3 consists of 14 residues. The CDR3 protein is CASSLGGGRYEQYF. For the CDR3, the DNA is TGTGCCAGCAGCCTAGGTGGGGGCCGGTACGAGCAGTACTTC.

This clone was recorded once. V gene TRBV27 combines with J gene TRBJ1-3; 8 bases are shared with TRBD1. This CDR3 contains 16 residues. CDR1 is MNHEY and CDR2 is SMNVEV in the germline V gene (reference sequence). The V segment lost 3 bases and the J segment 3 bases; nucleotides outside the gene matches: 7. The DNA for the CDR3 is TGTGCCAGCAGTTTCAGGGGGCCGGCTTATGGAAACACCATATATTTT. This encodes CASSFRGPAYGNTIYF.

The chain combines TRBV6-6 with TRBJ1-1; D is uncertain. Trimming took 4 bases from V and 3 from J, leaving 3 bases between them. The CDR3 has 11 amino acids. CDR1 and CDR2 from the germline V gene are MNHNY and SVGAGI (reference sequence). The CDR3: CASSFDTEAFF. CDR3 coding DNA: TGTGCCAGCAGTTTCGACACTGAAGCTTTCTTT.

This chain links TRBV4-1 with TRBJ1-5; D unresolved. Trimming removed 0 bases from V and 4 bases from J, with 10 bases in between. The CDR3 length is 15 residues. The V gene's germline CDR1 is MGHRA and CDR2 YSYEKL. The CDR3 reads CASSQDLLGNQPQHF. The CDR3 coding sequence is TGCGCCAGCAGCCAAGACTTGCTAGGAAATCAGCCCCAGCATTTT.

The chain carries TRBV6-5 and TRBJ2-1; 11 bases are a match to TRBD2. This CDR3 has 15 residues. Germline trimming cut 6 bases from V and 7 bases from J; bases unmatched to any gene: 8. Germline CDR1 MNHEY, CDR2 SVGAGI. In DNA form, the CDR3 reads TGTGCCAGCAGATATAGCGGGGGGGCCGGAAATGAGCAGTTCTTC. Translating gives CASRYSGGAGNEQFF.

This chain links TRBV7-9 with TRBJ1-2, with a possible D match to TRBD1 (5 bases). CDR3 length: 14 residues. Between the trimmed V and J ends, which lost 4 bases and 6 bases, there was a span of 15 bases. Germline values: CDR1 SEHNR, CDR2 FQNEAQ (reference sequence). The CDR3 spells CASSSRGRVHGYTF. In DNA form, the CDR3 reads TGTGCCAGCAGCTCCCGGGGCAGGGTTCATGGCTACACCTTC.

This chain connects TRBV19 to TRBJ1-1, with TRBD1 matching 10 bases. Per germline, CDR1 LNHDA and CDR2 SQIVND (reference sequence). The junction had 2 bases not matched to a gene; V was cut back by 5 bases and J by 5 bases. There are 13 residues in the CDR3. Here the CDR3 reads CASSRQGATEAFF. DNA of the CDR3: TGTGCCAGTAGTCGACAGGGGGCTACTGAAGCTTTCTTT. Variable domain in full (rest from reference TRBV19 and TRBJ1-1): DGGITQSPKYLFRKEGQNVTLSCEQNLNHDAMYWYRQDPGQGLRLIYYSQIVNDFQKGDIAEGYSVSREKKESFPLTVTSAQKNPTAFYLCASSRQGATEAFFGQGTRLTVV.